This T cell receptor (beta chain) derives from a study of OX40 agonist ivuxolimab in advanced cancers. Profiled with immunoSEQ multiplex PCR; TCRdb holds only in-frame clones, not every one. Seen here are around 30,000 clones, roughly 74% observed once, and the top ten hold 9.5% to 15%. CDR3 length: 13 amino acids. CDR1 is MNHEY, CDR2 SMNVEV, per germline (reference sequence). The sequence came from an adult with an advanced solid tumor such as melanoma, head and neck, liver or kidney cancer. The material was CD4+ or CD8+ T cells sorted from blood, obtained in a trial of the OX40 agonist ivuxolimab. This rearrangement joins TRBV27 to TRBJ2-5; no clear D. The J call may be wrong; the DNA end is better matched by TRBJ2-7. Written as DNA, the CDR3 is TGTGCCAGCAGTTTGTGGGCGAGAGACGAGCAGTACTTC. It specifies CASSLWARDEQYF.